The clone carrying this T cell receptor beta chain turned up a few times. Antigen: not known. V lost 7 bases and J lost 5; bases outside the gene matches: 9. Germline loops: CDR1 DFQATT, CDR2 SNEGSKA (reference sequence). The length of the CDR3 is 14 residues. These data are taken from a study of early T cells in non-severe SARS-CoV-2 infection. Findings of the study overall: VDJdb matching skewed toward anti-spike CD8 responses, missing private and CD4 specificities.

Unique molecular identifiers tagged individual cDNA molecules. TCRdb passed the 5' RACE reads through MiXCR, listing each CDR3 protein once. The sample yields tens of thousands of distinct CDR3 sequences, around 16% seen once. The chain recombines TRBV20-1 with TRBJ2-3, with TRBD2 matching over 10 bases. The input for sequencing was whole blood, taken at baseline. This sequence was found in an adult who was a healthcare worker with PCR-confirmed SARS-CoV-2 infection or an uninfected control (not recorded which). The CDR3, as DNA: TGCAGTGAACAGAAAGCGGGAGGGAGAGATACGCAGTATTTT. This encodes CSEQKAGGRDTQYF.